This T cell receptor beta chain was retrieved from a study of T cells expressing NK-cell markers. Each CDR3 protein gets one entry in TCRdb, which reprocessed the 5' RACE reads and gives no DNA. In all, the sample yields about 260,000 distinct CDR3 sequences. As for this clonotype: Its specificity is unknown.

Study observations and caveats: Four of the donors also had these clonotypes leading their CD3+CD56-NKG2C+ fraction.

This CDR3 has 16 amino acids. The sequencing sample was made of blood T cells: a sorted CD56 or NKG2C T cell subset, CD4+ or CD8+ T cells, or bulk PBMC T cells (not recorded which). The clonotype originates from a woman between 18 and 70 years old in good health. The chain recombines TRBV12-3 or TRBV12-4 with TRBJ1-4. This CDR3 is CASSLGVGSANEKLFF.